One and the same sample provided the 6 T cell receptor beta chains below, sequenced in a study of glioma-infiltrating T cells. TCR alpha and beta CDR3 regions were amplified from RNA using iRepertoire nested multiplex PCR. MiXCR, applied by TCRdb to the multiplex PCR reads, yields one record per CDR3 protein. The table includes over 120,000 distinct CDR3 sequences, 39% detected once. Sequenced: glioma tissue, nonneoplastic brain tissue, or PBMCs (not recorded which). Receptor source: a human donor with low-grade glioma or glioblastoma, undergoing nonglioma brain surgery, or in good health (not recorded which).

The CDR3 DNA reads TGTGCCAGCAGCTTCGGGCCAATCAATGAGCAGTTCTTC. This gives the protein CASSFGPINEQFF. This sequence joins TRBV7-2 and TRBJ2-1, with D unclear. Trimming cost V 3 bases and J 6 bases, with 9 bases left between them. Germline CDR1 and CDR2: SGHTA and FQGNSA. CDR3 length equals 13 residues.

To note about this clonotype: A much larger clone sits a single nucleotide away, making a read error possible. CDR3 amino acids: CASRKRYGQYF. DNA for the CDR3: TGTGCCAGCAGGAAGCGATACGGGCAGTACTTC. The chain combines TRBV28 with TRBJ2-7; D gene ambiguous. Germline-derived CDR1 and CDR2 are MDHEN and SYDVKM. The CDR3 length is 11 residues.

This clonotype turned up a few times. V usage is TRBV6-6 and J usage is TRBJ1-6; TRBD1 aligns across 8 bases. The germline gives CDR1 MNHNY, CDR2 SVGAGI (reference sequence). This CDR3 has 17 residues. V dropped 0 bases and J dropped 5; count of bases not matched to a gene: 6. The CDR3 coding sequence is TGTGCCAGCAGTTACTCTGGGACAGGTCTCGATAATTCACCCCTCCACTTT. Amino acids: CASSYSGTGLDNSPLHF.

The CDR3 coding sequence is TGTGCCAGCAGTGTTCGTTCGGACAGGCCGAACACTGAAGCTTTCTTT. Protein sequence: CASSVRSDRPNTEAFF. The rearrangement links TRBV2 to TRBJ1-1; 7 positions match TRBD1. Germline-derived CDR1 and CDR2 are SNHLY and FYNNEI. The J segment lost 1 base and the V segment lost 4 bases, leaving 9 bases of the junction unmatched. The CDR3 length is 16 residues.

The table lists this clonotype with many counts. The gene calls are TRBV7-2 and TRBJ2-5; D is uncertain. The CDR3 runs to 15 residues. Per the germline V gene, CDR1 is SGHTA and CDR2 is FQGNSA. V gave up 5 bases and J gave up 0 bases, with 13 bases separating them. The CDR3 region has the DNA TGTGCCAGCAGCAGAAACGGGCTGTACCAAGAGACCCAGTACTTC. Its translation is CASSRNGLYQETQYF.

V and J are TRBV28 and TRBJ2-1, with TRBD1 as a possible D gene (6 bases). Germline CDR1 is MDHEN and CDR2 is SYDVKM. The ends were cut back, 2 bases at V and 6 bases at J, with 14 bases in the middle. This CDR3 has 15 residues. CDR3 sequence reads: CASSLATGPANEQFF. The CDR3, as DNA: TGTGCCAGCAGTTTAGCCACAGGGCCCGCCAATGAGCAGTTCTTC.